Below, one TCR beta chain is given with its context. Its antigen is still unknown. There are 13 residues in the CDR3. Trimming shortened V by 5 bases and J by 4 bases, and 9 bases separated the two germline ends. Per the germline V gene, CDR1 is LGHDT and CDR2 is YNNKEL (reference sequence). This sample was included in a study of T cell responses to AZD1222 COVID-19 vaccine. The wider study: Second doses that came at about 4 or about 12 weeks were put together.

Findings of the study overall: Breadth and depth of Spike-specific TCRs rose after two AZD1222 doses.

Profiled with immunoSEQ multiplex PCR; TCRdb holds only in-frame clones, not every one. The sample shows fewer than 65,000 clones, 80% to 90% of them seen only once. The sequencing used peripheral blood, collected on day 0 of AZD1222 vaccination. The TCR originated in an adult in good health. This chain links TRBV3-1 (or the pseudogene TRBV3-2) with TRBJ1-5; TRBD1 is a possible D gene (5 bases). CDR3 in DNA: TGTGCCAGCAGCGCGACAGTTAATCAGCCCCAGCATTTT. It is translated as CASSATVNQPQHF.